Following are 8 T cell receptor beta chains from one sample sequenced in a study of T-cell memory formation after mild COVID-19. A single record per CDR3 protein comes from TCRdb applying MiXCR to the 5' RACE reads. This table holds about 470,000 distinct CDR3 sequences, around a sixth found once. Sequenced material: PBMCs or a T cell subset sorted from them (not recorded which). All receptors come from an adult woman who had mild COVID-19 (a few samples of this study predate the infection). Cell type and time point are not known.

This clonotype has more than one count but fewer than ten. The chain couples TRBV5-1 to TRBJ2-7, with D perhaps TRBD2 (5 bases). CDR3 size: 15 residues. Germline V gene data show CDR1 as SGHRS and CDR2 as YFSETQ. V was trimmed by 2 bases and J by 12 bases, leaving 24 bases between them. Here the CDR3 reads CASSFSPLQQEVGYF. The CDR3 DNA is TGCGCCAGCAGCTTCTCCCCCCTACAGCAGGAGGTGGGGTACTTC.

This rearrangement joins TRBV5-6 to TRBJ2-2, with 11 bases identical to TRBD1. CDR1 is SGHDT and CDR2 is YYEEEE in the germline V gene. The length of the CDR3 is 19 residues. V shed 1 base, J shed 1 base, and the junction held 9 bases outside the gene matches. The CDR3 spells CASSLHRTGTGGNTGELFF. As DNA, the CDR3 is TGTGCCAGCAGCTTGCACAGGACCGGGACAGGGGGGAACACCGGGGAGCTGTTTTTT. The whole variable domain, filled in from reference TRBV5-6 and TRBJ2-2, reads DAGVTQSPTHLIKTRGQQVTLRCSPKSGHDTVSWYQQALGQGPQFIFQYYEEEERQRGNFPDRFSGHQFPNYSSELNVNALLLGDSALYLCASSLHRTGTGGNTGELFFGEGSRLTVL.

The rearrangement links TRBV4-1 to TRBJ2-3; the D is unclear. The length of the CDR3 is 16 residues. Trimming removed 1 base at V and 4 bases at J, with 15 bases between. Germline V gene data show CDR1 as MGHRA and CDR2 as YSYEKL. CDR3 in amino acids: CASSQVGPPGPDTQYF. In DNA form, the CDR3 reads TGCGCCAGCAGCCAAGTAGGGCCCCCCGGGCCAGATACGCAGTATTTT.

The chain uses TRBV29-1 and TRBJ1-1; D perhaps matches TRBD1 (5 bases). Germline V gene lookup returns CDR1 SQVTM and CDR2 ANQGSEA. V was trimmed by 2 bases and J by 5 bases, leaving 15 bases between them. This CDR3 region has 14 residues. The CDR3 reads CSVELDTGRTEAFF. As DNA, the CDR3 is TGCAGCGTTGAATTGGACACCGGGCGGACTGAAGCTTTCTTT.

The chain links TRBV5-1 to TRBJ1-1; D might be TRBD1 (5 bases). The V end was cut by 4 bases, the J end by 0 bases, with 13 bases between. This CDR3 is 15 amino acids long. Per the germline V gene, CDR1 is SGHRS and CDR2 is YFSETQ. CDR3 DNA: TGCGCCAGCAGCGGGGGTAGGGGAGTGAACACTGAAGCTTTCTTT. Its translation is CASSGGRGVNTEAFF.

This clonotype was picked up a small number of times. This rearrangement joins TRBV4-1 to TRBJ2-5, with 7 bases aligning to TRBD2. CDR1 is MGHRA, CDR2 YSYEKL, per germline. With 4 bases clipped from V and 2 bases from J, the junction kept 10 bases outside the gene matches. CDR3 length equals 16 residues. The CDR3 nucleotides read TGCGCCAGCAGCCGAGGGACTACCGCCTCTCAAGAGACCCAGTACTTC. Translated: CASSRGTTASQETQYF.

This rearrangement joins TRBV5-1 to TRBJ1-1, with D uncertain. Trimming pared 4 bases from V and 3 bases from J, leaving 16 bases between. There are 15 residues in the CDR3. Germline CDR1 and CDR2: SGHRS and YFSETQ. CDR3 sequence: CASSPVGVRDTEAFF. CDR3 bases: TGCGCCAGCAGCCCGGTGGGCGTGAGGGACACTGAAGCTTTCTTT.

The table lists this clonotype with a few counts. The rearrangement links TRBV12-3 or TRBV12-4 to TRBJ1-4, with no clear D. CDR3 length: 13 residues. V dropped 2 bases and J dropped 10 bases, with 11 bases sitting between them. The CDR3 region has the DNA TGTGCCAGCAGTTTACCACCCGGCGGAAAACTGTTTTTT. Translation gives CASSLPPGGKLFF.